These 25 T cell receptor beta chains were sequenced from one sample in a study of tissue T cells after allogeneic stem cell transplantation. Profiling relied on immunoSEQ multiplex PCR, and the TCRdb table lists in-frame clones only, not all of them. The sample contains about 6,900 clones, about 53% of which appear only once. Specified time point: mouse harvest day 7 after allogeneic transplant. The graft held 10^6 splenic CD5+ T cells and 10^7 T-cell-depleted bone marrow cells. The specimen sequenced was gut tissue. The receptors originated from a female BALB/c mouse given C57BL/6 T cells with graft-versus-host disease after an allogeneic hematopoietic cell transplant.

Turning to this clone: Each gene name is a mouse one. The read stops 1 residue short of the end of the CDR3; the missing end is completed from the germline J gene. The gene calls are TRBV12-2 and TRBJ2-5, with D possibly called TRBD1 or TRBD2 (6 bases each). Trimming took 0 bases from V and 1 from J, leaving 7 bases between them. This CDR3 is built from 14 residues. Germline V gene data show CDR1 as SGHLS and CDR2 as HYDKME. The CDR3: CASSLWGHQDTQYF. The part of the CDR3 DNA that was read is TGTGCCAGCTCTCTCTGGGGGCACCAAGACACCCAGTAC.

This clone was detected a few times. Here the gene names and germline are mouse. The CDR3 end falls 1 residue outside the read, so it is completed with the germline J gene. The chain combines TRBV1 with TRBJ2-1, with TRBD1 matching 11 bases. This CDR3 is built from 14 residues. Per the germline V gene, CDR1 is NSQYPW and CDR2 is LRSPGD (reference sequence). V shed 3 bases and J 7 bases; nucleotides not matched to a gene: 2. CDR3 sequence reads: CTCSARDRGAEQFF. The CDR3 bases that were read are TGCACCTGCAGTGCTCGGGACAGGGGGGCTGAGCAGTTC.

A remark on this clone: Mouse gene names and germline throughout. The read stops 1 residue short of the end of the CDR3; the missing end is completed from the germline J gene. J is TRBJ2-7 and V is TRBV1; 11 bases line up with TRBD2. CDR1 NSQYPW and CDR2 LRSPGD come from the germline V gene (reference sequence). The CDR3 runs to 15 residues. J was trimmed by 0 bases and V by 5 bases; bases with no gene match: 3. The CDR3 loop is CTCSTTGGGSYEQYF. The CDR3 DNA, read in part, is TGCACCTGCAGTACGACTGGGGGGGGCTCCTATGAACAGTAC. Using reference TRBV1 and TRBJ2-7 for the parts outside the CDR3, the full variable domain is VTLLEQNPRWRLVPRGQAVNLRCILKNSQYPWMSWYQQDLQKQLQWLFTLRSPGDKEVKSLPGADYLATRVTDTELRLQVANMSQGRTLYCTCSTTGGGSYEQYFGPGTRLTVL.

With regard to this clone: The gene symbols are mouse symbols. The read terminates 1 residue before the CDR3 end, so the remaining end is supplied by the germline J gene. This chain links TRBV15 with TRBJ1-4, with D possibly TRBD1 on 5 matching bases. Germline V gene sequence: CDR1 SGHND, CDR2 FRSKSL. Trimming shortened V by 3 bases and J by 2 bases, and 7 bases separated the two germline ends. The CDR3 has 14 residues. Incomplete CDR3 DNA: TGTGCCAGCAGTTTGGCAGGGTCCAACGAAAGATTATTT. Amino acid sequence: CASSLAGSNERLF. The whole CDR3 sequence reads CASSLAGSNERLFF.

This clone has only a few counts. Gene names and germline match the mouse. The CDR3 DNA, read in part, is TGTGCTAGCAGTTGGGACACCTATGCTGAGCAGTTC. Its translation: CASSWDTYAEQF. The entire CDR3 protein reads CASSWDTYAEQFF. V gene TRBV29 combines with J gene TRBJ2-1; D possibly corresponds to TRBD1 (6 bases). The DNA ends 1 residue before the CDR3 does, and the rest of the CDR3 is filled in from the germline J gene. The germline V gene has CDR1 MSHET and CDR2 SYDVDS. CDR3 size: 13 residues. V dropped 4 bases and J dropped 3 bases, with 7 bases sitting between them. The full variable domain, in which reference TRBV29 and TRBJ2-1 provide the parts outside the CDR3, is DMKVTQMPRYLIKRMGENVLLECGQDMSHETMYWYRQDPGLGLQLIYISYDVDSNSEGDIPKGYRVSRKKREHFSLILDSAKTNQTSVYFCASSWDTYAEQFFGPGTRLTVL.

This clone was detected only a few times. Germline and genes: mouse. The read terminates 1 residue before the CDR3 end, so the remaining end is supplied by the germline J gene. The chain carries TRBV26 and TRBJ2-7; 7 bases agree with TRBD2. V gave up 2 bases and J gave up 4 bases; unmatched junction bases: 2. Germline lookup yields CDR1 KGHPV and CDR2 FQNQEV (reference sequence). CDR3 length equals 13 residues. CDR3: CASSLPGGYEQYF. CDR3 DNA (partial): TGTGCCAGCAGTCTGCCTGGGGGTTATGAACAGTAC.

This clone occurred a few times. The gene names given are mouse names. The read gets to within 1 residue of the CDR3 end, and the germline J gene fills in the rest. The sample has other DNA sequences that encode this CDR3 too. The chain joins TRBV26 to TRBJ1-3; a possible D gene is TRBD1 (6 bases). CDR1 and CDR2 from the germline V gene are KGHPV and FQNQEV (reference sequence). This CDR3 spans 15 amino acids. The germline V and J ends were trimmed by 3 bases and 0 bases, with 9 bases remaining between them. CDR3 sequence: CASSLGTNSGNTLYF. CDR3 DNA (partial): TGTGCCAGCAGTCTAGGGACAAATTCTGGAAATACGCTCTAT.

This clone came up a few times. These gene names are mouse names. The sequence runs out 1 residue before the end of the CDR3; the remainder is reconstructed from the germline J gene. The V gene is TRBV5, the J gene TRBJ1-2; D is possibly TRBD1 (6 bases). V dropped 4 bases and J dropped 2 bases, with 8 bases sitting between them. Germline CDR1 reads LGHNA; CDR2 reads YNLKQL (reference sequence). The CDR3 extends over 13 amino acids. The CDR3 here is CASSPGANSDYTF. CDR3 DNA, as far as it was read: TGTGCCAGCAGCCCGGGGGCGAACTCCGACTACACC.

Comment on this clone: Mouse names are used for the genes. Partial CDR3 DNA: TGTGCCAGCAGTCTAATGGGGGCTAGTCAAAACACCTTGTAC. It encodes CASSLMGASQNTLY. The full-length CDR3 reads as CASSLMGASQNTLYF. The V call is TRBV26, the J call TRBJ2-4; either TRBD1 or TRBD2 may fit D (6 bases each). The read terminates 1 residue before the CDR3 end, so the remaining end is supplied by the germline J gene. V was pared by 3 bases and J by 0 bases, with 10 bases between. The germline V gene encodes CDR1 KGHPV and CDR2 FQNQEV (reference sequence). The CDR3 is 15 residues long.

Note on this clone: The genes are named according to mouse. The read terminates 1 residue ahead of where the CDR3 ends, so the germline J gene completes it. The chain links TRBV26 to TRBJ2-4; D unclear. CDR1 KGHPV and CDR2 FQNQEV come from the germline V gene (reference sequence). The CDR3 totals 13 residues. The germline V and J ends were trimmed by 2 bases and 0 bases, with 3 bases remaining between them. The covered CDR3 bases are TGTGCCAGCAGTCTGGACAGTCAAAACACCTTGTAC. It is translated as CASSLDSQNTLY. Given in full, the CDR3 is CASSLDSQNTLYF.

Comment on this clone: The gene names given are mouse names. With the read ending 1 residue before the CDR3 end, the germline J gene is used to fill in that end. V and J are TRBV3 and TRBJ2-4; 13 nucleotides align to TRBD2. The CDR3 consists of 15 residues. Germline V gene data show CDR1 as SNHLY and CDR2 as FYNGKV (reference sequence). V dropped 5 bases and J dropped 6; count of bases not matched to a gene: 5. The CDR3 protein is CASSGLGGRLNTLYF. The DNA read from the CDR3 is TGTGCCAGCAGCGGACTGGGGGGGCGATTGAACACCTTGTAC.

The table lists this clone with a few counts. Genes and germline are mouse. The CDR3 is cut off 1 residue early in the read; its end comes from the germline J gene. V gene TRBV26 combines with J gene TRBJ2-7; D unclear. CDR1 and CDR2 (germline): KGHPV, FQNQEV (reference sequence). V lost 0 bases and J 3 bases, leaving 3 bases between the germline ends. The CDR3 totals 12 residues. The CDR3 loop is CASSLSDYEQYF. The part of the CDR3 DNA that was read is TGTGCCAGCAGTCTGTCAGACTATGAACAGTAC.

With regard to this clone: Gene names refer to mouse genes. The read comes to an end 1 residue before the CDR3 does, leaving the germline J gene to fill in the end. The chain employs TRBV14 and TRBJ1-3; D gene ambiguous. CDR1 is SGHDT and CDR2 is FRDEAV in the germline V gene. Trimming took 5 bases from V and 0 from J, leaving 12 bases between them. This CDR3 spans 15 amino acids. CDR3 in amino acids: CASSPTTHSGNTLYF. The DNA read from the CDR3 is TGTGCCAGCAGCCCCACGACACATTCTGGAAATACGCTCTAT.

About this clone: Genes and germline are mouse. Coverage ceases 1 residue before the CDR3 finishes, and the germline J gene fills in the end. The chain employs TRBV26 and TRBJ2-1, with 8 bases identical to TRBD2. V was clipped by 2 bases and J by 3 bases; unmatched bases: 3. This CDR3 has 15 residues. The germline CDR1 and CDR2 sequences are KGHPV and FQNQEV (reference sequence). CDR3 in amino acids: CASSLGGGGYAEQFF. Partial CDR3 DNA: TGTGCCAGCAGTCTGGGTGGGGGGGGCTATGCTGAGCAGTTC.

Note on this clone: The gene symbols are mouse symbols. With the read ending 1 residue before the CDR3 end, the germline J gene is used to fill in that end. The V gene is TRBV5, the J gene TRBJ1-2; 7 bases agree with TRBD1. V was clipped by 4 bases and J by 3 bases; unmatched bases: 5. Germline CDR1 and CDR2: LGHNA and YNLKQL (reference sequence). The CDR3 sequence is 14 residues long. The CDR3 here is CASSPTGEDSDYTF. The CDR3 DNA, read in part, is TGTGCCAGCAGCCCAACAGGGGAGGACTCCGACTACACC.

As regards this clone: A read error may produce the germline difference seen at one junction end. The germline and genes are mouse ones. The read is 1 residue too short to cover the CDR3 end, so that end is filled in from the germline J gene. The gene calls are TRBV26 and TRBJ1-1; possibly TRBD1 for D (5 bases). CDR1 and CDR2 (germline): KGHPV, FQNQEV (reference sequence). The CDR3 covers 13 residues. This CDR3 is CASGLQGNTEVFF. The sequenced part of the CDR3 DNA is TGTGCCAGCGGTCTGCAGGGAAACACAGAAGTCTTC.

Concerning this clone: Germline and genes: mouse. The sequence runs out 1 residue before the end of the CDR3; the remainder is reconstructed from the germline J gene. The V call is TRBV23, the J call TRBJ2-5. The CDR3 totals 11 residues. Germline CDR1 KGHTA, CDR2 FQNQQP. Incomplete CDR3 DNA: TGCTCCAGCAGCCGTCAAGACACCCAGTAC. Translation: CSSSRQDTQY. The complete CDR3 reads CSSSRQDTQYF.

A word on this clone: Gene names denote mouse genes. Read coverage stops 1 residue before the CDR3 terminus; the germline J gene supplies the remainder. This chain uses TRBV13-1 with TRBJ2-4; D possibly corresponds to TRBD1 (6 bases). Trimming pared 2 bases from V and 4 bases from J, leaving 11 bases between. This CDR3 is 14 amino acids long. From germline, CDR1 is NSHNY and CDR2 SYGAGN. The CDR3 DNA, read in part, is TGTGCCAGCAGTGAGACCGGGACAAAAAACACCTTGTAC. It encodes CASSETGTKNTLY. The whole CDR3 reads CASSETGTKNTLYF.

About this clone: Gene names and germline match the mouse. The CDR3 end lies 1 residue beyond the end of the read and is filled in from the germline J gene. This chain connects TRBV26 to TRBJ1-1; perhaps TRBD1 as D (5 bases). Germline-derived CDR1 and CDR2 are KGHPV and FQNQEV (reference sequence). The CDR3 covers 13 residues. V was clipped by 2 bases and J by 4 bases, with 8 bases between them. The sequenced CDR3 bases are TGTGCCAGCAGTCTGGCGGGGGGCACAGAAGTCTTC. It specifies CASSLAGGTEVF. The whole CDR3 protein is CASSLAGGTEVFF.

A remark on this clone: All gene names here are mouse names. The sequence runs out 1 residue before the end of the CDR3; the remainder is reconstructed from the germline J gene. The rearrangement uses TRBV26 and TRBJ1-1, with D perhaps matching TRBD1 (6 bases). Per germline, CDR1 KGHPV and CDR2 FQNQEV (reference sequence). Trimming pared 0 bases from V and 0 bases from J, leaving 8 bases between. The length of the CDR3 is 15 residues. CDR3 amino acids: CASSLSQGPNTEVFF. CDR3 DNA, as far as it was read: TGTGCCAGCAGTCTGTCGCAGGGGCCAAACACAGAAGTCTTC.

In its sample, this clone was seen once. Gene names and germline match the mouse. The read terminates 1 residue ahead of where the CDR3 ends, so the germline J gene completes it. The chain is built from TRBV16 and TRBJ1-3, with 8 bases that match TRBD1. The germline CDR1 and CDR2 sequences are SGHSA and FRNQAP. The CDR3 runs 14 residues. With V trimmed by 5 bases and J by 2 bases, 2 bases remained unmatched. CDR3: CASSPDRAGNTLYF. The covered CDR3 bases are TGTGCAAGCAGCCCGGACAGGGCTGGAAATACGCTCTAT.

This clone has a handful of counts. Genes and germline come from the mouse. The DNA ends 1 residue before the CDR3 does, and the rest of the CDR3 is filled in from the germline J gene. This chain links TRBV13-1 with TRBJ2-2, with 10 positions matching TRBD2. CDR1 and CDR2 from the germline V gene are NSHNY and SYGAGN. This CDR3 is 15 amino acids long. The V segment lost 0 bases and the J segment 7 bases; nucleotides outside the gene matches: 3. CDR3 DNA, as far as it was read: TGTGCCAGCAGTGATGCCTGGGGGGGCGGCGGGCAGCTCTAC. It encodes CASSDAWGGGGQLY. The entire CDR3 is CASSDAWGGGGQLYF.

For this clone: Germline and genes here are mouse. The sequenced part of the CDR3 DNA is TGTGCCAGCAGTTTGGAGCGAAACACAGAAGTCTTC. It codes for CASSLERNTEVF. The whole CDR3 is CASSLERNTEVFF. This sequence joins TRBV15 and TRBJ1-1; D is unclear. The read ends 1 residue before the CDR3 terminus; that terminus is restored from the germline J gene. Trimming removed 3 bases at V and 1 base at J, with 6 bases between. The CDR3 is 13 amino acids. The V gene's germline CDR1 is SGHND and CDR2 FRSKSL.

Worth noting for this clone: Germline and genes here are mouse. The read gets to within 1 residue of the CDR3 end, and the germline J gene fills in the rest. The rearrangement links TRBV31 to TRBJ2-4; 7 bases are a match to TRBD2. The V and J ends lost 0 bases and 0 bases, in that order; junction bases with no gene match: 3. Germline-derived CDR1 and CDR2 are GKSSPN and SITVG. The length of the CDR3 is 15 residues. The CDR3 region is CAWSLAGGSQNTLYF. The sequenced part of the CDR3 DNA is TGTGCCTGGAGTCTAGCTGGGGGTAGTCAAAACACCTTGTAC.

Note on this clone: Each gene name is a mouse one. Read data end 1 residue before the CDR3 end; the end is taken from the germline J gene. The V and J genes are TRBV13-2 and TRBJ1-3; D is possibly TRBD1 (6 bases). The CDR3 runs to 15 residues. CDR1 is NNHNN, CDR2 SYGAGS, per germline (reference sequence). Trimming removed 1 base at V and 4 bases at J, with 12 bases between. The chain's CDR3 is CASGDPGAGGNTLYF. The sequenced part of the CDR3 DNA is TGTGCCAGCGGTGATCCGGGGGCGGGGGGAAATACGCTCTAT.